This T cell receptor beta chain was identified during a study of T cell responses to AZD1222 COVID-19 vaccine. Study observations and caveats: Spike-specific TCR breadth and depth both grew after two AZD1222 doses. There were mostly white British donors and more females than males, and clonal diversity was possibly underestimated. With dominance at 160-218 and 743-854, vaccine-associated CD4 TCRs spanned spike.

With 5 bases removed from V and 2 bases from J, the gap between germline ends came to 15 bases. CDR3 length: 15 residues. Germline-derived CDR1 and CDR2 are MNHEY and SVGAGI. Comment on this clone: Its specificity is not known.

Only in-frame clones appear in the TCRdb table, and some are missing; sequencing was by immunoSEQ multiplex PCR. The repertoire holds approximately 70,000 clones, with more than 70% as singletons. The receptor comes from an adult who received the MenACWY meningococcal vaccine as a control. Sequenced here: peripheral blood, sampled 28 days after the second dose of the MenACWY control vaccine. The chain uses TRBV6-5 and TRBJ1-1; possible D gene TRBD1, 5 bases. The CDR3 nucleotides read TGTGCCAGCAGTCCCCGAGGGGATCGTAACACTGAAGCTTTCTTT. It specifies CASSPRGDRNTEAFF.